Given below is one T cell receptor beta chain in context. This record belongs to a study of blood T cell repertoires in COVID-19. Trimming took 0 bases from V and 3 from J, leaving 5 bases between them. CDR1 and CDR2 (germline): MNHEY, SVGAGI. The CDR3 is 13 amino acids. Produced via immunoSEQ multiplex PCR; TCRdb's table is partial and in-frame only. The repertoire consists of 390,000 or so clones, with around four fifths occurring once and the leading ten covering about 5%. The sequence came from a woman aged 45 to 65 who had recovered from COVID-19. What was sequenced was PBMCs or T cells enriched from blood (not recorded which). The chain joins TRBV6-5 to TRBJ1-1; D is uncertain. The CDR3 loop reads CASSYSSYTEAFF. The CDR3 bases are TGTGCCAGCAGTTACTCTTCCTACACTGAAGCTTTCTTT.